One sample yielded the 21 T cell receptor beta chains listed below, sequenced in a study of monozygotic twins with inflammatory bowel disease (dated by TCRdb to the late 2010s). Preparation of the library involved 5' RACE. The sequencing machine was an Illumina HiSeq 2500. Each CDR3 protein sequence appears as one entry after TCRdb reprocessed the reads, and no DNA is included. This sample's clone table shows about 160,000 distinct CDR3 sequences. The top ten clonotypes cover around 2.4% of the sample. Sequenced input: blood. These receptor sequences come from a human donor with ulcerative colitis or Crohn's disease, or a healthy co-twin of an affected twin (not recorded which).

The chain couples TRBV15 to TRBJ2-7. The germline V gene encodes CDR1 LNHNV and CDR2 YYDKDF (reference sequence). The CDR3 has 13 residues. The CDR3 region is CATSRRTSYEQYF.

The V and J genes are TRBV4-2 and TRBJ2-7. The V gene's germline CDR1 is LGHNA and CDR2 YNFKEQ. The CDR3 is made up of 15 amino acids. The CDR3 is CASSQDRVDAYEQYF.

J is TRBJ2-1 and V is TRBV9; with no DNA, the TCRdb D assignment of TRBD2 cannot be verified. Germline V lookup: CDR1 SGDLS, CDR2 YYNGEE. The CDR3 runs to 17 residues. The CDR3 here is CASSPYLASGSYNEQFF.

The J gene is TRBJ1-1, the V gene TRBV28; TCRdb outputs TRBD1, but without DNA this stays unchecked. The CDR3 is 12 residues long. Germline CDR1 MDHEN, CDR2 SYDVKM. Here the CDR3 reads CASSLTGQKAFF.

The chain employs TRBV5-5 and TRBJ2-1; no DNA is available, so the TRBD1 call from TCRdb remains unchecked. From germline, CDR1 is SGHKS and CDR2 YYEKEE (reference sequence). The CDR3 is made up of 15 amino acids. CDR3 loop: CASSQSSGQGNEQFF.

This chain joins TRBV5-1 and TRBJ2-7. Germline CDR1 reads SGHRS; CDR2 reads YFSETQ. This CDR3 has 13 amino acids. The CDR3 sequence is CASSTGPTYEQYF.

The chain couples TRBV28 to TRBJ1-1. The CDR3 totals 14 residues. The germline V gene encodes CDR1 MDHEN and CDR2 SYDVKM. The CDR3 is CASSLGDTNTEAFF.

The V gene is TRBV5-6, the J gene TRBJ1-4; TCRdb designates TRBD1, a call that cannot be tested without DNA. CDR1 and CDR2 from the germline V gene are SGHDT and YYEEEE. The CDR3 length is 13 residues. The CDR3 protein is CASSRDSNEKLFF.

This chain connects TRBV20-1 to TRBJ2-3; TCRdb reports TRBD1, a call that lacks DNA to check it against. Germline V lookup: CDR1 DFQATT, CDR2 SNEGSKA (reference sequence). This CDR3 is 15 amino acids long. The CDR3 loop is CSAREAGERTDTQYF.

The chain employs TRBV12-3 or TRBV12-4 and TRBJ2-7. There are 11 residues in the CDR3. CDR3 sequence: CASSKHYEQYF.

The V call is TRBV3-1, the J call TRBJ2-1; TCRdb's D call of TRBD2 is untestable without DNA. The CDR3 has 16 residues. CDR1 is LGHDT and CDR2 is YNNKEL in the germline V gene (reference sequence). The CDR3 sequence is CASSQPGTSGNHEQFF.

The gene calls are TRBV7-9 and TRBJ2-7. CDR3 length: 13 residues. The germline gives CDR1 SEHNR, CDR2 FQNEAQ (reference sequence). CDR3: CASSLSIGGEQYF.

The chain uses TRBV14 and TRBJ2-4; the TCRdb D gene call, TRBD1, has no DNA to confirm it. This CDR3 has 14 amino acids. Germline CDR1 and CDR2: SGHDN and FVKESK. This CDR3 is CASSPQARQNIQYF.

This chain's CDR3 is CASSPLQGATGEQYF. The chain combines TRBV7-6 with TRBJ2-7; TCRdb picks TRBD1, but there is no DNA to check that call. This CDR3 spans 15 amino acids. Germline V CDR1 and CDR2: SGHVS, FNYEAQ.

V gene TRBV7-9 combines with J gene TRBJ2-5. CDR1 SEHNR and CDR2 FQNEAQ come from the germline V gene (reference sequence). The CDR3 runs to 15 residues. CDR3 sequence reads: CASSLVQGTQETQYF. Using reference TRBV7-9 and TRBJ2-5 for the parts outside the CDR3, the full variable domain is DTGVSQNPRHKITKRGQNVTFRCDPISEHNRLYWYRQTLGQGPEFLTYFQNEAQLEKSRLLSDRFSAERPKGSFSTLEIQRTEQGDSAMYLCASSLVQGTQETQYFGPGTRLLVL.

This sequence joins TRBV24-1 and TRBJ2-1; as DNA is missing, the TRBD1 call by TCRdb cannot be tested. CDR3 length: 13 amino acids. Germline CDR1 is KGHDR and CDR2 is SFDVKD. The CDR3 region is CATSDPFGNEQFF.

The chain links TRBV18 to TRBJ2-7. CDR1 and CDR2 (germline): KGHSH, LQKENI. The length of the CDR3 is 12 residues. CDR3 region: CASSPRAGEQYF.

V gene TRBV12-3 or TRBV12-4 combines with J gene TRBJ1-1. The CDR3 runs to 11 residues. This CDR3 reads CASSLWSEAFF.

The chain couples TRBV9 to TRBJ2-3; the D call from TCRdb, TRBD1, cannot be confirmed without DNA. Germline V CDR1 and CDR2: SGDLS, YYNGEE. The CDR3 contains 14 residues. The CDR3 reads CASSPRTGLNTQYF.

The chain recombines TRBV6-5 with TRBJ1-6; TCRdb's assignment of TRBD1 cannot be checked, as there is no DNA. The CDR3 spans 17 residues. Germline V gives CDR1 MNHEY, CDR2 SVGAGI. Here the CDR3 reads CASSYGNRGGWNSPLHF.

The gene calls are TRBV11-1 and TRBJ2-2; TCRdb's D gene call, TRBD1, goes unchecked for lack of DNA. The CDR3 runs to 16 residues. The germline V gene encodes CDR1 SGHAT and CDR2 FQDESV (reference sequence). This chain's CDR3 is CASSPAGQEYTGELFF.